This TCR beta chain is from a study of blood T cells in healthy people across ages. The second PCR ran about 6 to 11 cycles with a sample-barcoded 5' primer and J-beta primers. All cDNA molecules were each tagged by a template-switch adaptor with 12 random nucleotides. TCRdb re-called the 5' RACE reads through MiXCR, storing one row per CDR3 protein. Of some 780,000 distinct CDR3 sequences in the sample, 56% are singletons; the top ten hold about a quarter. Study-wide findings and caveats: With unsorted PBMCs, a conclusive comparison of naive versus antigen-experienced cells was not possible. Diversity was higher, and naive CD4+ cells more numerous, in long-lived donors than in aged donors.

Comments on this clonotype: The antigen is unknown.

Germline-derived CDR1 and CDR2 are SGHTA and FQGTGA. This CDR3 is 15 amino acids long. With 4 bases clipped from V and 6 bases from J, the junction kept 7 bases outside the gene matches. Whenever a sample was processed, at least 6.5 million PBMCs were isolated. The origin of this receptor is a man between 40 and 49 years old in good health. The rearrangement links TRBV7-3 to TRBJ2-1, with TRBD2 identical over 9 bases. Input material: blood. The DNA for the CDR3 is TGTGCCAGCAGCTCCAGCGGGGGGAATATCAATGAGCAGTTCTTC. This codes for CASSSSGGNINEQFF. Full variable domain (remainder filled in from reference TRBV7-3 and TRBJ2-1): GAGVSQTPSNKVTEKGKYVELRCDPISGHTALYWYRQSLGQGPEFLIYFQGTGAADDSGLPNDRFFAVRPEGSVSTLKIQRTERGDSAVYLCASSSSGGNINEQFFGPGTRLTVL.